What follows are 5 T cell receptor beta chains derived from one specimen sequenced in a study of human T cells and chemical hapten exposure. TCRdb used MiXCR to reprocess the RACE reads, holding one entry per CDR3 protein. The profile shows 100,000 or so distinct CDR3 sequences, roughly 11% of them singletons. As for time point: patch test 2, 6 weeks after DPC sensitization. Treatment: therapeutic diphenylcyclopropenone sensitization with weekly scalp DPC. The sequencing used whole blood, collected in connection with sensitization to the hapten diphenylcyclopropenone (DPC). The receptors originated from a man in his forties with alopecia areata. Some clones in this sample may be carry-over from other donors' samples.

This clonotype was recorded at least ten times. The V and J genes are TRBV6-6 and TRBJ1-2; 7 bases align to TRBD1. The V gene's germline CDR1 is MNHNY and CDR2 SVGAGI (reference sequence). The junction had 13 bases not matched to a gene; V was cut back by 11 bases and J by 7 bases. This CDR3 spans 13 amino acids. The CDR3 reads CAHTREGAFGYTF. In DNA form, the CDR3 reads TGTGCCCACACCAGGGAGGGGGCTTTTGGCTACACCTTC.

This clonotype occurred a few times. This chain links TRBV7-2 with TRBJ2-1; 7 bases are a match to TRBD1. The CDR3 loop spans 13 amino acids. V lost 7 bases to trimming and J lost 5 bases; unmatched junction nucleotides: 5. Germline CDR1 reads SGHTA; CDR2 reads FQGNSA. CDR3 in DNA: TGTGCCAGCAAAAGCGGACAGGACAATGAGCAGTTCTTC. It yields the protein CASKSGQDNEQFF.

This clonotype is labeled as medium-sized. CDR3 in DNA: TGCAGCTACTCGGCCAGGGGGGACGAGCAGTACTTC. Translated, it gives CSYSARGDEQYF. The gene calls are TRBV20-1 and TRBJ2-7, with a possible D match to TRBD1 (7 bases). The germline V gene has CDR1 DFQATT and CDR2 SNEGSKA (reference sequence). The CDR3 loop spans 12 amino acids.

The chain is built from TRBV6-5 and TRBJ2-5; 10 bases match TRBD1. Germline values: CDR1 MNHEY, CDR2 SVGAGI. This CDR3 has 15 amino acids. With 7 bases clipped from V and 1 base from J, the junction kept 6 bases outside the gene matches. The CDR3 sequence is CASTAGTGAQETQYF. CDR3 coding DNA: TGTGCCAGCACAGCCGGGACAGGGGCCCAAGAGACCCAGTACTTC.

The chain combines TRBV27 with TRBJ1-5; TRBD1 is a possible D gene (6 bases). V was pared by 0 bases and J by 7 bases, with 10 bases between. Looked up from germline, CDR1 is MNHEY and CDR2 is SMNVEV (reference sequence). The CDR3 covers 14 residues. The CDR3: CASSLSWGGQPQHF. CDR3 DNA: TGTGCCAGCAGTTTATCCTGGGGGGGCCAGCCCCAGCATTTT.